This paragraph reports one T cell receptor beta chain. The target antigen is unknown. The source of the sample is a study of CD8+ T cells in alopecia areata. Study as a whole: Those treated were given oral tofacitinib at 5 to 10 mg twice daily.

Patients with alopecia areata provided lesional scalp punch biopsies as well as peripheral blood. General study findings and limits: Clonality exceeded that of normal scalp in lesional scalp, most notably in alopecia totalis/universalis.

This CDR3 is built from 16 residues. Germline-derived CDR1 and CDR2 are WSHSY and SAAADI. The germline V and J ends were trimmed by 6 bases and 0 bases, with 15 bases remaining between them. Investigators isolated RNA and reverse transcribed it into cDNA to act as the sequencing template. Data came from immunoSEQ multiplex PCR; TCRdb stores just in-frame clones and leaves some out. The table shows approximately 54,000 clones, with about 96% occurring only once. The chain carries TRBV10-2 and TRBJ2-1; the D call may be TRBD1 or TRBD2 (5 bases each). Sequencing used CD8+ T cells sorted from blood, obtained at week 0. The source is a human donor with alopecia areata. The CDR3 region has the DNA TGCGCCAGCAGCAGGGACGGGATGAGCTCCTACAATGAGCAGTTCTTC. Translated: CASSRDGMSSYNEQFF.